This T cell receptor (beta chain) was identified during a study of blood T cell repertoires in COVID-19 (dated by TCRdb to about 2020). A note on the overall study: Samples covering the acute and convalescent phases of COVID-19 were provided by collaborators in the United States, Italy and Spain. The prospective study material was composed of cDNA or gDNA derived from T cells, B-cell-depleted T cells, or PBMCs. Deeply sampled blood TCRbeta repertoires from subjects exposed to, actively infected with, or recovered from COVID-19 were included in the dataset. The repertoires were released in a freely available public database meant as a resource for research on the immune response to SARS-CoV-2. Samples came from the ongoing ImmuneRACE study (first 160 participants) plus 1,254 subjects from 6 global collaborators. The sample metadata nearly always contained a de-identified subject ID, COVID-19 status, age in years and sex. HLA class I and class II types, where available, came from metadata supplied by the sample provider rather than from assay-based typing.

TCRbeta CDR3 regions were amplified from genomic DNA by means of the immunoSEQ Assay, a bias-controlled multiplex PCR. The authors' pipeline ran thus. The number of nucleated cells in each sample was estimated from the amplification of reference gene primers within the assay. To quantify the absolute abundance of each unique TCRbeta CDR3 rearrangement, sequence reads were collapsed and filtered. For each sample, productive Simpson clonality was calculated by taking the square root of Simpson's diversity index across productive rearrangements. Imported from immuneACCESS, the table was reduced by TCRdb to in-frame sequences with V and J called. These copies leave out some clones; in studies compared against another copy, an unresolved V gene accounts for under half, and the cause of the remainder is not known. The V and J calls and clone size come from that table; D and trimming were worked out from the DNA. The sample table contains about 280,000 clones; only one count was recorded for 85% of them. The top ten clones comprise about 2.7% of the sample.

The full study reports these points: Clinical and demographic metadata were provided uncurated, with the amount varying by source and participant.

Spanning cysteine to phenylalanine, the CDR3 consists of 16 amino acids. The sequence is cut down to CDR3 DNA, 48 bases in frame from base 1. V drops 6 bases and J drops 6 bases, leaving 20 bases in between. From the germline V gene, CDR1 is MDHEN and CDR2 is SYDVKM. Participants in the prospective study were aged 18 to 89 years, lived in 24 United States geographic areas, and enrolled through a virtual design. Cohort assignment in the prospective study relied on participant-reported clinical history from a screening survey and a study questionnaire. ImmuneRACE Cohort 3 recovered participants were defined by two consecutive negative NP/OP PCR tests, healthcare professional clearance, or symptom resolution. Mobile phlebotomists in the prospective study collected whole blood, serum and a nasopharyngeal or oropharyngeal swab from every participant. Prospective study participants could optionally give additional blood draws and questionnaires over an approximately 2-month period. Before DNA extraction, prospective study blood samples were shipped either frozen or at room temperature.

This clone was counted between two and nine times. It has no known antigen specificity. One base away there is no much larger clone; base qualities are not given. The clonotype comes from a woman aged 45-60 years who had recovered from COVID-19. The rearranged chain carries TRBV28 and TRBJ2-2; TRBD1 is possibly the D segment (7 matching bases). Sequencing was performed on PBMCs or T cells enriched from blood (not recorded which). In nucleotides, the sequence is TGTGCCAGCAGAAATCAGGGGGGATTGTACTCCGGGGAGCTGTTTTTT. The translation is CASRNQGGLYSGELFF.